This T cell receptor (beta chain) was recovered during a study of tumor and adjacent non-tumor tissue in lung cancer. For the study at large: Patients comprised roughly 12 adenocarcinoma, a couple of squamous cell carcinoma and 1 small cell lung cancer. On average, productive TCRbeta reads reached roughly 3.9 million per sample. Broader study findings: Top 100 clones took a larger repertoire share in normal lung.

The CDR3 runs to 14 residues. In germline, CDR1 is SNHLY, CDR2 FYNNEI. The V end lost 1 base, the J end lost 5 bases, and 10 bases lay between the germline ends. The template was RNA from unsorted bulk tissue. More than 3 cm separated this lung sample from the edge of the tumor. Notes on this clonotype: Its antigen is unidentified. A clone one base away is much larger, so this may be a read error.

The library came from three nested PCR rounds adapted from ARM-PCR protocols. One entry per CDR3 protein, called by TCRdb with MiXCR from the multiplex PCR reads. In the table there are about 50,000 distinct CDR3 sequences, roughly 69% of which are singletons. V gene TRBV2 combines with J gene TRBJ2-3, with D possibly TRBD2 on 5 matching bases. The TCR comes from a woman aged 55-75 years with non-small cell lung cancer. Material for sequencing was distant non-tumor lung tissue. The DNA for the CDR3 is TGTGCCAGCAGTGAAGGGATTGGGAGAGATACGCAGTATTTT. Protein product: CASSEGIGRDTQYF.